These 19 T cell receptor beta chains were sequenced from one sample in a study of PD-1 blockade in classical Hodgkin lymphoma. Following autologous stem cell transplantation, relapse occurred in every patient, and exposure to brentuximab vedotin varied. Assay used: immunoSEQ multiplex PCR; TCRdb lists only in-frame clones, some missing. Of over 60,000 clones in the sample, about two thirds were seen once. This sample comprised peripheral blood mononuclear cells (PBMCs), obtained before the second cycle of nivolumab. The receptors stem from a human donor with classical Hodgkin lymphoma.

The V gene is TRBV19, the J gene TRBJ2-3; a weak D match, TRBD2 (6 bases). V dropped 1 base and J dropped 1 base, with 18 bases sitting between them. CDR3 size: 18 residues. Germline V gene data show CDR1 as LNHDA and CDR2 as SQIVND (reference sequence). CDR3 coding DNA: TGTGCCAGTAGTATAGGGATGGTGTGGGACTCGGGCACAGATACGCAGTATTTT. It encodes CASSIGMVWDSGTDTQYF.

This chain connects TRBV2 to TRBJ1-4; 8 nucleotides line up with TRBD1. The V gene's germline CDR1 is SNHLY and CDR2 FYNNEI. V lost 3 bases and J lost 12; bases outside the gene matches: 9. The length of the CDR3 is 14 residues. The CDR3 bases are TGTGCCAGCAGTGAGAGACTCTACAGGGGGGAACTGTTTTTT. Translating it yields CASSERLYRGELFF. Supplemented by reference TRBV2 and TRBJ1-4, the full variable domain reads EPEVTQTPSHQVTQMGQEVILRCVPISNHLYFYWYRQILGQKVEFLVSFYNNEISEKSEIFDDQFSVERPDGSNFTLKIRSTKLEDSAMYFCASSERLYRGELFFGSGTQLSVL.

In its sample, this clone was seen a few times. This chain links TRBV7-9 with TRBJ2-4; weak D call: TRBD2 (6 bases). Germline V gene sequence: CDR1 SEHNR, CDR2 FQNEAQ (reference sequence). Trimming removed 6 bases from V and 8 bases from J, with 20 bases in between. The CDR3 loop spans 15 amino acids. CDR3 protein: CASSSTGPRRDIQYF. The CDR3 nucleotides read TGTGCCAGCAGTTCTACCGGGCCCCGGAGGGACATTCAGTACTTC.

The rearrangement uses TRBV19 and TRBJ1-1; 10 bases match TRBD1. The CDR3 runs 16 residues. V shed 5 bases and J 0 bases; nucleotides not matched to a gene: 6. The germline V gene encodes CDR1 LNHDA and CDR2 SQIVND (reference sequence). CDR3 protein: CASSARDRGVNTEAFF. The CDR3 region has the DNA TGTGCCAGTAGTGCCCGGGACAGGGGTGTGAACACTGAAGCTTTCTTT.

The chain couples TRBV19 to TRBJ1-2; D is perhaps TRBD1 (6 bases). Trimming removed 7 bases from V and 8 bases from J, with 20 bases in between. The V gene's germline CDR1 is LNHDA and CDR2 SQIVND (reference sequence). This CDR3 is built from 14 residues. The CDR3, as DNA: TGTGCCAGTATGGAGGGGGACTGGAAGAAAGGCTACACCTTC. Translating it yields CASMEGDWKKGYTF.

This chain uses TRBV19 with TRBJ1-2; D perhaps matches TRBD1 (5 bases). The CDR3 is 13 residues long. CDR1 and CDR2 (germline): LNHDA, SQIVND (reference sequence). The germline V and J ends were trimmed by 5 bases and 4 bases, with 11 bases remaining between them. The CDR3 sequence: CASSPGYGYGYTF. CDR3 nucleotides: TGTGCCAGTAGTCCAGGGTATGGCTATGGCTACACCTTC. Variable domain in full (rest from reference TRBV19 and TRBJ1-2): DGGITQSPKYLFRKEGQNVTLSCEQNLNHDAMYWYRQDPGQGLRLIYYSQIVNDFQKGDIAEGYSVSREKKESFPLTVTSAQKNPTAFYLCASSPGYGYGYTFGSGTRLTVV.

The V gene is TRBV30, the J gene TRBJ1-2; 9 nucleotides agree with TRBD1. CDR3 size: 12 residues. The germline gives CDR1 GTSNPN, CDR2 SVGIG (reference sequence). V trimming: 3 bases; J trimming: 7 bases; junction bases outside the gene matches: 3. The CDR3 is CAWSTGGFGYTF. Here the CDR3 DNA reads TGTGCCTGGAGCACAGGGGGCTTTGGCTACACCTTC.

The chain has TRBV5-1 and TRBJ1-1, with a tentative D call TRBD1 (5 bases). The V end was cut by 0 bases, the J end by 7 bases, with 10 bases between. The CDR3 runs to 13 residues. In germline, CDR1 is SGHRS, CDR2 YFSETQ. The CDR3 region is CASSLDRLHEAFF. As DNA, the CDR3 is TGCGCCAGCAGCTTGGACAGGCTACATGAAGCTTTCTTT. Variable domain in full (rest from reference TRBV5-1 and TRBJ1-1): KAGVTQTPRYLIKTRGQQVTLSCSPISGHRSVSWYQQTPGQGLQFLFEYFSETQRNKGNFPGRFSGRQFSNSRSEMNVSTLELGDSALYLCASSLDRLHEAFFGQGTRLTVV.

The sample holds a few counts of this clone. Other DNA sequences in this specimen translate into the identical CDR3. The chain couples TRBV9 to TRBJ2-7; D unresolved. This CDR3 comprises 13 residues. Germline lookup yields CDR1 SGDLS and CDR2 YYNGEE. V was trimmed by 0 bases and J by 0 bases, leaving 4 bases between them. The CDR3 here is CASSVDSSYEQYF. The CDR3 DNA is TGTGCCAGCAGCGTAGATAGCTCCTACGAGCAGTACTTC.

This chain connects TRBV30 to TRBJ1-5; no reliable D call. Germline V gene data show CDR1 as GTSNPN and CDR2 as SVGIG (reference sequence). Trimming cost V 5 bases and J 5 bases, with 13 bases left between them. The CDR3 is 13 amino acids. CDR3 sequence reads: CAWEDGFHQPQHF. The CDR3, as DNA: TGTGCCTGGGAGGACGGTTTCCATCAGCCCCAGCATTTT. Complete variable domain (other parts from reference TRBV30 and TRBJ1-5): SQTIHQWPATLVQPVGSPLSLECTVEGTSNPNLYWYRQAAGRGLQLLFYSVGIGQISSEVPQNLSASRPQDRQFILSSKKLLLSDSGFYLCAWEDGFHQPQHFGDGTRLSIL.

This chain connects TRBV11-3 to TRBJ1-2, with 8 bases matching TRBD1. The CDR3 has 16 residues. In germline, CDR1 is SGHNT, CDR2 YENEEA. The J segment lost 8 bases and the V segment lost 3 bases, leaving 14 bases of the junction unmatched. CDR3 nucleotide sequence: TGTGCCAGCAGCTTGGGGACGGACAGGGAGAATTACGGCTACACCTTC. Its translation is CASSLGTDRENYGYTF.

The chain employs TRBV6-1 and TRBJ1-1; D call uncertain. Trimming left V 6 bases short and J 3 bases short, with 17 bases between. In germline, CDR1 is MNHNS, CDR2 SASEGT. The CDR3 has 15 amino acids. This CDR3 reads CASSPVVGIDTEAFF. Here the CDR3 DNA reads TGTGCCAGCAGCCCCGTGGTGGGGATAGACACTGAAGCTTTCTTT.

The chain couples TRBV18 to TRBJ1-1, with D perhaps matching TRBD1 (5 bases). The germline gives CDR1 KGHSH, CDR2 LQKENI. V lost 2 bases to trimming and J lost 0 bases, with 7 bases between them. This CDR3 comprises 14 residues. For the CDR3, the DNA is TGTGCCAGCTCACCATTGGGGGTGAACACTGAAGCTTTCTTT. Translation: CASSPLGVNTEAFF.

J is TRBJ1-2 and V is TRBV14; D is undetermined. The CDR3 spans 13 residues. CDR1 is SGHDN, CDR2 FVKESK, per germline. The germline V and J ends were trimmed by 3 bases and 4 bases, with 9 bases remaining between them. CDR3 nucleotide sequence: TGTGCCAGCAGCCAGAGACAAGGCTATGGCTACACCTTC. It yields the protein CASSQRQGYGYTF. The full variable domain, rest sourced from reference TRBV14 and TRBJ1-2, is EAGVTQFPSHSVIEKGQTVTLRCDPISGHDNLYWYRRVMGKEIKFLLHFVKESKQDESGMPNNRFLAERTGGTYSTLKVQPAELEDSGVYFCASSQRQGYGYTFGSGTRLTVV.

The rearrangement links TRBV18 to TRBJ1-2; perhaps TRBD1 as D (6 bases). This CDR3 contains 15 residues. Trimming pared 2 bases from V and 7 bases from J, leaving 17 bases between. Germline V gene data show CDR1 as KGHSH and CDR2 as LQKENI. CDR3 protein: CASSPLVQGFAGYTF. CDR3 in DNA: TGTGCCAGCTCACCATTGGTGCAGGGGTTTGCTGGCTACACCTTC.

With respect to this clone: In the same sample, other DNA sequences code for this CDR3. This chain joins TRBV27 and TRBJ1-1; D gene ambiguous. The CDR3 has 12 residues. Trimming removed 5 bases at V and 1 base at J, with 5 bases between. Germline V gives CDR1 MNHEY, CDR2 SMNVEV (reference sequence). The chain's CDR3 is CASSNQNTEAFF. For the CDR3, the DNA is TGTGCCAGCAGTAACCAGAACACTGAAGCTTTCTTT.

This clone appeared a few times. The chain combines TRBV6-1 with TRBJ2-5; TRBD1 might be the D (5 bases). This CDR3 is built from 15 residues. Trimming took 0 bases from V and 5 from J, leaving 13 bases between them. CDR1 and CDR2 from the germline V gene are MNHNS and SASEGT. The CDR3 loop reads CASSEAGRSWETQYF. Here the CDR3 DNA reads TGTGCCAGCAGTGAAGCGGGGCGAAGTTGGGAGACCCAGTACTTC.

Of note for this clone: Sequence at one end of the junction differs from germline and may be a read error. The rearrangement joins TRBV20-1 to TRBJ1-1; D remains unclear. Germline V gives CDR1 DFQATT, CDR2 SNEGSKA (reference sequence). The CDR3 has 10 amino acids. CDR3 sequence: CSARDTEAFF. Here the CDR3 DNA reads TGCAGTGCTAGAGACACCGAAGCTTTCTTT.

This sequence joins TRBV5-1 and TRBJ2-3; tentative D call: TRBD1 (5 bases). V gave up 6 bases and J gave up 1 base, with 18 bases separating them. In germline, CDR1 is SGHRS, CDR2 YFSETQ. This CDR3 is built from 16 residues. The CDR3 bases are TGCGCCAGCACCACGATGGCAGGGTTGGGCACAGATACGCAGTATTTT. Its translation: CASTTMAGLGTDTQYF.